This record covers a single T cell receptor (beta chain). The antigen remains unidentified. Germline values: CDR1 MNHEY, CDR2 SVGAGI. Losses at the gene ends were 10 bases for V and 3 bases for J; bases not matched to a gene: 14. The CDR3 loop spans 15 amino acids. This specimen belongs to a study of blood T cells in healthy people across ages. Whole-study findings and limits: Diversity of TCR beta per million T cells declined in a roughly linear way with age.

Using a J-beta primer mix together with a sample-barcoded 5' primer, a second PCR was run for roughly 6 to 11 cycles. One entry per CDR3 protein, called by TCRdb with MiXCR from the 5' RACE reads. The sample lists over 700,000 distinct CDR3 sequences; roughly 25% were seen once. These same data were also listed under a study on T cells of mothers and their children. That report notes: Each donor was one of three healthy Caucasian mothers or one of their six children. Sequencing got over 8 million TCR beta CDR3 reads from each mother and roughly 2.7 million from each child.

The rearrangement uses TRBV6-5 and TRBJ2-7, with 8 bases fitting TRBD1. The TCR was taken from a boy under 18 in good health. The material sequenced was blood. The CDR3 region has the DNA TGTGCCACCTGGGGAAGGACAGGGATTAACTACGAGCAGTACTTC. This gives the protein CATWGRTGINYEQYF.